This entry lists 20 T cell receptor beta chains sequenced from one sample in a study of cytomegalovirus exposure and HLA in healthy donors. Both 60 Vbeta primers and 13 Jbeta primers went into the PCR. Repertoires were generated with immunoSEQ multiplex PCR, while TCRdb's copy carries only in-frame clones and drops some. The top ten clones hold 9.5% to 10% of a sample with 150,000 to 200,000 clones, more than 65% of them seen once. The sequencing sample was made of PBMCs. Receptor source: a man between 18 and 29 years old in good health and CMV-seropositive.

CDR3: CASSLKNRGSPPYEQYF. DNA of the CDR3: TGTGCCAGCAGCTTAAAAAACAGGGGGAGTCCCCCCTACGAGCAGTACTTC. J is TRBJ2-7 and V is TRBV7-9; 8 nucleotides line up with TRBD1. The CDR3 runs to 17 residues. Germline CDR1 reads SEHNR; CDR2 reads FQNEAQ (reference sequence). Trimming removed 2 bases from V and 2 bases from J; junction bases left unmatched: 11.

The chain carries TRBV27 and TRBJ2-2, with a possible D match to TRBD2 (7 bases). Per the germline V gene, CDR1 is MNHEY and CDR2 is SMNVEV (reference sequence). The V end lost 2 bases, the J end lost 3 bases, and 13 bases lay between the germline ends. The CDR3 consists of 16 residues. The CDR3 loop reads CASSLRGAGYTGELFF. The CDR3 DNA is TGTGCCAGCAGTTTACGGGGGGCCGGGTACACCGGGGAGCTGTTTTTT.

The genes are TRBV4-3 and TRBJ2-6; TRBD1 agrees at 8 bases. With 1 base clipped from V and 0 bases from J, the junction kept 2 bases outside the gene matches. Germline-derived CDR1 and CDR2 are LGHNA and YSLEER. This CDR3 region has 17 residues. The CDR3 loop reads CASSQGTGSSGANVLTF. CDR3 DNA sequence: TGCGCCAGCAGCCAAGGGACAGGGAGCTCTGGGGCCAACGTCCTGACTTTC.

This clone was counted only a few times. The genes are TRBV4-1 and TRBJ2-5; 7 positions match TRBD2. The V segment lost 3 bases and the J segment 3 bases; nucleotides outside the gene matches: 13. From germline, CDR1 is MGHRA and CDR2 YSYEKL. There are 17 residues in the CDR3. CDR3 region: CASSQETSGGVKETQYF. DNA of the CDR3: TGCGCCAGCAGCCAGGAGACTAGTGGGGGGGTGAAAGAGACCCAGTACTTC.

The rearrangement links TRBV7-8 to TRBJ2-1; D may be TRBD1 (5 bases). Trimming took off 1 base at V and 4 bases at J, with 8 bases between the two ends. CDR1 and CDR2 from the germline V gene are SGHVS and FQNEAQ. There are 14 residues in the CDR3. CDR3 in amino acids: CASSLGTSYNEQFF. Written as DNA, the CDR3 is TGTGCCAGCAGCTTAGGGACATCTTACAATGAGCAGTTCTTC.

The V call is TRBV11-2, the J call TRBJ2-1; a possible D gene is TRBD1 (5 bases). Trimming took 2 bases from V and 5 from J, leaving 19 bases between them. The CDR3 has 17 residues. Germline V CDR1 and CDR2: SGHAT, FQNNGV. The CDR3 DNA sequence: TGTGCCAGCAGCTTAACACACAGTAAGGGGTTCCACAATGAGCAGTTCTTC. It is translated as CASSLTHSKGFHNEQFF.

This rearrangement joins TRBV7-2 to TRBJ2-7; D perhaps matches TRBD1 (7 bases). CDR3 length: 14 residues. The V end was cut by 3 bases, the J end by 3 bases, with 12 bases between. CDR1 SGHTA and CDR2 FQGNSA come from the germline V gene. CDR3 in DNA: TGTGCCAGCAGCTTCGGTCAGGGGGGCTACGAGCAGTACTTC. It yields the protein CASSFGQGGYEQYF.

In its sample, this clone was seen a few times. The chain employs TRBV6-1 and TRBJ2-1; 10 nucleotides agree with TRBD2. V shed 6 bases, J shed 9 bases, and the junction held 11 bases outside the gene matches. Germline V gene sequence: CDR1 MNHNS, CDR2 SASEGT. The CDR3 sequence is 15 residues long. In DNA, the CDR3 is TGTGCCAGCAGGGGCGTTGGACTAGCGGACAGTGAGCAGTTCTTC. Translating gives CASRGVGLADSEQFF.

V is TRBV21-1 and J is TRBJ1-5. TRBV21-1 is reported as a pseudogene. The CDR3 spans 13 residues. The CDR3 reads CARGGAGNQPQHF. CDR3 coding DNA: TGTGCCAGGGGGGGGGCAGGCAATCAGCCCCAGCATTTT.

The rearrangement joins TRBV27 to TRBJ2-1; D not resolved. This CDR3 is 17 amino acids long. The germline CDR1 and CDR2 sequences are MNHEY and SMNVEV (reference sequence). V was trimmed by 3 bases and J by 4 bases, leaving 19 bases between them. The CDR3 region is CASSFTYSADGYNEQFF. The CDR3 nucleotides are TGTGCCAGCAGTTTCACCTATTCGGCGGATGGGTACAATGAGCAGTTCTTC.

This clone was counted a few times. The V call is TRBV7-9, the J call TRBJ2-7, with 7 bases lining up with TRBD1. The CDR3 covers 19 residues. V trimming: 1 base; J trimming: 2 bases; junction bases outside the gene matches: 17. From germline, CDR1 is SEHNR and CDR2 FQNEAQ (reference sequence). CDR3 sequence (DNA): TGTGCCAGCAGCTTAGTTATGTTACAGGGGTTATACCATACCTACGAGCAGTACTTC. This translates into CASSLVMLQGLYHTYEQYF.

The genes are TRBV9 and TRBJ2-2, with TRBD2 matching 8 bases. The CDR3 has 16 amino acids. The germline V gene encodes CDR1 SGDLS and CDR2 YYNGEE. V was pared by 2 bases and J by 5 bases, with 8 bases of the junction left unmatched. CDR3 DNA: TGTGCCAGCAGCGTTATGGCGGGACTAGGGACCGGGGAGCTGTTTTTT. As protein: CASSVMAGLGTGELFF.

This clone was seen only a few times. The V call is TRBV27, the J call TRBJ2-7; D is perhaps TRBD2 (5 bases). Per the germline V gene, CDR1 is MNHEY and CDR2 is SMNVEV (reference sequence). This CDR3 contains 14 residues. Trimming cost V 3 bases and J 4 bases, with 13 bases left between them. The CDR3 is CASSFAGDGYEQYF. The CDR3 region has the DNA TGTGCCAGCAGTTTCGCCGGGGATGGATACGAGCAGTACTTC.

This clone came up a few times. The rearrangement links TRBV27 to TRBJ1-1; the match to TRBD1 covers 9 bases. Looked up from germline, CDR1 is MNHEY and CDR2 is SMNVEV (reference sequence). The CDR3 totals 12 residues. V lost 6 bases to trimming and J lost 10 bases; unmatched junction nucleotides: 6. The CDR3 here is CASSAQGAGAFF. The CDR3, as DNA: TGTGCCAGCAGCGCACAGGGGGCAGGAGCTTTCTTT.

The rearrangement joins TRBV12-5 to TRBJ2-1, with TRBD2 matching over 8 bases. This CDR3 is 17 amino acids long. Germline-derived CDR1 and CDR2 are LGHNT and FRNRAP. The V and J ends lost 5 bases and 0 bases, in that order; junction bases with no gene match: 9. The CDR3 nucleotides are TGTGCTAGTGGTACCCCCCGGGGGGGGCGCTCCTACAATGAGCAGTTCTTC. Encoded protein: CASGTPRGGRSYNEQFF.

Only a few counts were recorded for this clone. The V and J genes are TRBV6-5 and TRBJ2-7; D ambiguous. V dropped 0 bases and J dropped 7 bases, with 13 bases sitting between them. The V gene's germline CDR1 is MNHEY and CDR2 SVGAGI. The CDR3 length is 14 residues. The CDR3 DNA follows: TGTGCCAGCAGTTACTCGACGGCCATCGGGGAGCAGTACTTC. Translating gives CASSYSTAIGEQYF.

This clone appeared a few times. The rearrangement joins TRBV29-1 to TRBJ2-5, with D tentatively TRBD1 (6 bases). Germline V gives CDR1 SQVTM, CDR2 ANQGSEA. CDR3 length: 11 residues. V lost 2 bases and J lost 5, with 6 bases in between. CDR3 sequence reads: CSVERGETQYF. The CDR3 nucleotides read TGCAGCGTTGAAAGGGGGGAGACCCAGTACTTC.

This chain links TRBV4-1 with TRBJ1-1, with D perhaps matching TRBD1 (6 bases). CDR1 MGHRA and CDR2 YSYEKL come from the germline V gene. The CDR3 spans 15 residues. Trimming removed 4 bases from V and 4 bases from J, with 16 bases in between. This CDR3 is CASSPRQETSTEAFF. Written as DNA, the CDR3 is TGCGCCAGCAGCCCCAGACAGGAGACGAGCACTGAAGCTTTCTTT.

J is TRBJ2-7 and V is TRBV11-2, with 8 nucleotides matching TRBD2. CDR3 length: 17 amino acids. Trimming took 0 bases from V and 3 from J; bases not matched to a gene: 10. Per germline, CDR1 SGHAT and CDR2 FQNNGV. This CDR3 reads CASSLDRGGALFYEQYF. CDR3 in DNA: TGTGCCAGCAGCTTAGACCGGGGGGGGGCCTTATTCTACGAGCAGTACTTC. The variable domain in full, completed from reference TRBV11-2 and TRBJ2-7, reads EAGVAQSPRYKIIEKRQSVAFWCNPISGHATLYWYQQILGQGPKLLIQFQNNGVVDDSQLPKDRFSAERLKGVDSTLKIQPAKLEDSAVYLCASSLDRGGALFYEQYFGPGTRLTVT.

This clone was recorded only once. The CDR3 is CASSLSSGMRNEQFF. The CDR3 DNA follows: TGTGCCAGCAGCTTATCCAGCGGGATGAGGAATGAGCAGTTCTTC. This chain joins TRBV7-2 and TRBJ2-1, with TRBD2 matching over 7 bases. The CDR3 consists of 15 residues. Unmatched junction bases numbered 8, after V lost 2 bases and J lost 7 bases. Germline V CDR1 and CDR2: SGHTA, FQGNSA.